Following are 23 T cell receptor beta chains from one sample sequenced in a study of T cells in Graves' hyperthyroidism and ophthalmopathy. TCR beta CDR3 sequences were amplified from RNA transcripts. Initially, a first-round RT-PCR of the TCR CDR3 employed the HTBI primer set. TCRdb re-called the multiplex PCR reads with MiXCR, one entry per CDR3 protein. This repertoire shows about 26,000 distinct CDR3 sequences, around 40% found once; its top ten account for about a tenth. The sample comprised blood. The receptors stem from a woman between 25 and 40 years old with Graves' hyperthyroidism.

This clonotype was seen repeatedly, ten times or more. The chain couples TRBV7-2 to TRBJ2-3; D gene uncertain. Germline CDR1 is SGHTA and CDR2 is FQGNSA. The CDR3 contains 13 residues. The V and J ends lost 1 base and 5 bases respectively, with 7 bases between them. The CDR3 DNA reads as TGTGCCAGCAGCTTAGAAAGGTTAGATACGCAGTATTTT. Amino acids: CASSLERLDTQYF.

This clonotype has at least ten counts. The rearrangement joins TRBV7-3 to TRBJ2-2, with D unclear. V lost 4 bases and J lost 6, with 12 bases in between. The CDR3 runs 14 residues. The V gene's germline CDR1 is SGHTA and CDR2 FQGTGA. CDR3 residues: CASSSTPAAGELFF. CDR3 in DNA: TGTGCCAGCAGCTCCACCCCAGCCGCCGGGGAGCTGTTTTTT.

Concerning this clonotype: The germline gene is not matched at one end of the junction; a read error may be the cause. The rearrangement uses TRBV29-1 and TRBJ1-1; tentatively, D is TRBD1 (5 bases). The CDR3 contains 12 residues. CDR1 and CDR2 from the germline V gene are SQVTM and ANQGSEA. The CDR3 here is CSATPGGTEASF. CDR3 DNA sequence: TGCAGCGCTACGCCGGGGGGGACTGAAGCTTCCTTT. The variable domain in full, completed from reference TRBV29-1 and TRBJ1-1, reads SAVISQKPSRDICQRGTSLTIQCQVDSQVTMMFWYRQQPGQSLTLIATANQGSEATYESGFVIDKFPISRPNLTFSTLTVSNMSPEDSSIYLCSATPGGTEASFGQGTRLTVV.

The chain joins TRBV9 to TRBJ2-5; 8 nucleotides match TRBD2. This CDR3 has 14 residues. The trim removed 8 bases at V and 4 bases at J, leaving 10 bases unmatched. CDR1 and CDR2 from the germline V gene are SGDLS and YYNGEE. The CDR3 here is CARERGLAGETQYF. The CDR3 DNA sequence: TGTGCCAGAGAGAGGGGTCTAGCGGGAGAGACCCAGTACTTC.

Turning to this clonotype: One end of the junction varies from germline; a read error may be responsible. V usage is TRBV19 and J usage is TRBJ2-7; a weak D match, TRBD2 (6 bases). From germline, CDR1 is LNHDA and CDR2 SQIVND (reference sequence). The CDR3 runs 16 residues. The CDR3 region has the DNA TGTGCCAGTAGTATAGGAGCGTTCCAGCGGGCCTACAAGCAGTACTTC. This sequence encodes CASSIGAFQRAYKQYF. The variable domain in full, with the rest retrieved from reference TRBV19 and TRBJ2-7, is DGGITQSPKYLFRKEGQNVTLSCEQNLNHDAMYWYRQDPGQGLRLIYYSQIVNDFQKGDIAEGYSVSREKKESFPLTVTSAQKNPTAFYLCASSIGAFQRAYKQYFGPGTRLTVT.

Concerning this clonotype itself: In this CDR3 the conserved last residue, phenylalanine or tryptophan, is missing, so a read error is likely. The gene calls are TRBV5-1 and TRBJ2-6; 7 positions agree with TRBD1. The CDR3 is made up of 18 amino acids. CDR1 is SGHRS and CDR2 is YFSETQ in the germline V gene. V lost 1 base to trimming and J lost 11 bases; unmatched junction nucleotides: 18. DNA of the CDR3: TGCGCCAGCAGCTTGTATCGGATCCACAGGGGTCGTACCGACGTCCTGACTTCC. The encoded protein is CASSLYRIHRGRTDVLTS.

Worth noting for this clonotype: A much larger clonotype is one base distant, so this may be a read error. This rearrangement joins TRBV28 to TRBJ2-6; a weak D match, TRBD1 (5 bases). Germline V gene lookup returns CDR1 MDHEN and CDR2 SYDVKM. The CDR3 has 13 amino acids. The CDR3: CATARSGANVLAF. The DNA of the CDR3 is TGTGCCACCGCACGCTCTGGGGCCAACGTCCTGGCTTTC.

For the CDR3, the DNA is TGTGCCAGCAGCCAAGGGGGGCCAAGGGCAGATACGCAGTATTTT. Translating gives CASSQGGPRADTQYF. The chain uses TRBV14 and TRBJ2-3; TRBD1 might be the D (6 bases). The CDR3 is made up of 15 amino acids. Germline loops: CDR1 SGHDN, CDR2 FVKESK. V lost 1 base, J lost 4 bases, and 12 bases lay in between. The full variable domain, in which reference TRBV14 and TRBJ2-3 provide the parts outside the CDR3, is EAGVTQFPSHSVIEKGQTVTLRCDPISGHDNLYWYRRVMGKEIKFLLHFVKESKQDESGMPNNRFLAERTGGTYSTLKVQPAELEDSGVYFCASSQGGPRADTQYFGPGTRLTVL.

This chain joins TRBV7-6 and TRBJ2-5, with D perhaps matching TRBD2 (5 bases). This CDR3 comprises 14 residues. Trimming removed 3 bases from V and 2 bases from J, with 10 bases in between. Germline V gives CDR1 SGHVS, CDR2 FNYEAQ. As DNA, the CDR3 is TGTGCCAGCAGCTTTGGACTCCGACAAGAGACCCAGTACTTC. Translating gives CASSFGLRQETQYF.

The CDR3 sequence: CASSGDWVGEQYF. Written as DNA, the CDR3 is TGTGCCAGCAGCGGGGACTGGGTGGGTGAGCAGTACTTC. The chain recombines TRBV5-6 with TRBJ2-7; TRBD2 is a possible D gene (6 bases). Per the germline V gene, CDR1 is SGHDT and CDR2 is YYEEEE. The CDR3 length is 13 residues. V lost 4 bases and J lost 7, with 15 bases in between.

This clonotype was recorded many times. The chain uses TRBV20-1 and TRBJ1-1, with a tentative D call TRBD1 (5 bases). The germline V gene has CDR1 DFQATT and CDR2 SNEGSKA (reference sequence). The CDR3 spans 13 residues. Between the trimmed V and J ends, which lost 1 base and 1 base, there was a span of 7 bases. The CDR3, as DNA: TGCAGTGCTAGAGGACAGACGAACACTGAAGCTTTCTTT. Protein sequence: CSARGQTNTEAFF.

Points on this clonotype: Germline and junction disagree at one end, which may indicate a read error. The gene calls are TRBV30 and TRBJ1-2; D is uncertain. The CDR3 contains 11 residues. Germline CDR1 and CDR2: GTSNPN and SVGIG (reference sequence). CDR3 in amino acids: CAWSVCYGYTF. The CDR3 DNA follows: TGTGCTTGGAGTGTATGTTATGGCTACACCTTC.

This rearrangement joins TRBV11-1 to TRBJ1-1; 11 bases align to TRBD1. Germline V gene data show CDR1 as SGHAT and CDR2 as FQDESV (reference sequence). V dropped 8 bases and J dropped 4; count of bases not matched to a gene: 12. This CDR3 contains 16 residues. The CDR3 spells CASSVRDRGLGTEAFF. The CDR3 DNA follows: TGTGCCAGCTCGGTGCGGGACAGGGGGTTGGGCACTGAAGCTTTCTTT.

J is TRBJ2-1 and V is TRBV7-9; D could derive from TRBD1 or TRBD2 (5 bases each). Germline lookup yields CDR1 SEHNR and CDR2 FQNEAQ (reference sequence). The CDR3 has 13 residues. Trimming shortened V by 4 bases and J by 4 bases, and 8 bases separated the two germline ends. DNA of the CDR3: TGTGCCAGCAGCTCCGGGGCTTACAATGAGCAGTTCTTC. It encodes CASSSGAYNEQFF.

The chain combines TRBV2 with TRBJ2-7; 9 bases map to TRBD2. V was clipped by 8 bases and J by 0 bases; unmatched bases: 14. This CDR3 has 17 amino acids. Germline CDR1 is SNHLY and CDR2 is FYNNEI. CDR3 coding DNA: TGTGCCAGCGAGGGTGCTAGCGGGGTTGAAAGCTCCTACGAGCAGTACTTC. Encoded protein: CASEGASGVESSYEQYF.

There are many counts of this clonotype. The chain links TRBV7-2 to TRBJ1-1; no clear D. CDR1 and CDR2 from the germline V gene are SGHTA and FQGNSA. CDR3 size: 16 residues. V was cut by 4 bases and J by 5 bases, with 20 bases left in between. The CDR3 here is CASSYKPPSQVTEAFF. Written as DNA, the CDR3 is TGTGCCAGCAGCTATAAACCACCCTCCCAGGTGACTGAAGCTTTCTTT.

This clonotype was found many times. The chain carries TRBV5-4 and TRBJ1-6; a weak D match, TRBD1 (5 bases). The CDR3 has 15 residues. The V gene lost 2 bases and the J gene lost 8 bases, with 14 bases spanning the gap. From germline, CDR1 is SGHNT and CDR2 YYREEE (reference sequence). As DNA, the CDR3 is TGTGCCAGCAGCTTTCCCGGGACTGGAGATTCACCCCTCCACTTT. Amino acid sequence: CASSFPGTGDSPLHF. Filled out from reference TRBV5-4 and TRBJ1-6, the complete variable domain reads ETGVTQSPTHLIKTRGQQVTLRCSSQSGHNTVSWYQQALGQGPQFIFQYYREEENGRGNFPPRFSGLQFPNYSSELNVNALELDDSALYLCASSFPGTGDSPLHFGNGTRLTVT.

The genes are TRBV7-1 and TRBJ2-7, with D uncertain. TRBV7-1 is annotated as an ORF whose role is uncertain. This CDR3 spans 12 amino acids. With 3 bases removed from V and 3 bases from J, the gap between germline ends came to 6 bases. The CDR3 DNA follows: TGTGCCAGCAGCTCCGGCTACTACGAGCAGTACTTC. Translating it yields CASSSGYYEQYF.

With regard to this clonotype: Because it lacks the conserved phenylalanine or tryptophan at the end, this CDR3 is likely a read error. J is TRBJ2-2 and V is TRBV5-1; D gene unclear. Germline CDR1 and CDR2: SGHRS and YFSETQ. The CDR3 totals 16 residues. Trimming pared 4 bases from V and 6 bases from J, leaving 19 bases between. The CDR3 loop reads CASSPNMTPNAGELFL. CDR3 sequence (DNA): TGCGCCAGCAGCCCAAACATGACACCAAACGCCGGGGAGCTGTTTTTG.

The chain carries TRBV20-1 and TRBJ2-4, with D possibly being TRBD1 (7 bases). V was trimmed by 5 bases and J by 7 bases, leaving 18 bases between them. The CDR3 loop spans 14 amino acids. Germline lookup yields CDR1 DFQATT and CDR2 SNEGSKA (reference sequence). The CDR3 coding sequence is TGCAGTGCTCGCAGGGGGAGTGGAGGGAACATTCAGTACTTC. Protein product: CSARRGSGGNIQYF.

This clonotype was recorded at least ten times. The V and J genes are TRBV11-2 and TRBJ2-1; maybe TRBD2 (5 bases). Trimming shortened V by 2 bases and J by 5 bases, and 10 bases separated the two germline ends. The CDR3 is 14 amino acids. CDR1 and CDR2 from the germline V gene are SGHAT and FQNNGV. CDR3 nucleotide sequence: TGTGCCAGCAGCTTATGGCGGGCCAACAATGAGCAGTTCTTC. Its protein product is CASSLWRANNEQFF.

To note about this clonotype: One base away lies a much larger clone, so this may be a sequencing read error. This chain joins TRBV27 and TRBJ1-1; weak D call: TRBD1 (5 bases). Trimming took 5 bases from V and 4 from J, leaving 14 bases between them. The germline V gene encodes CDR1 MNHEY and CDR2 SMNVEV (reference sequence). The CDR3 has 14 residues. CDR3: CASSPPGVSTEAFF. The CDR3 coding sequence is TGTGCCAGCAGTCCCCCGGGGGTGAGCACTGAAGCTTTCTTT.

This clonotype is labeled as medium-sized (0.01 to 0.1%). The chain carries TRBV2 and TRBJ1-6; no reliable D call. Looked up from germline, CDR1 is SNHLY and CDR2 is FYNNEI. V was cut by 5 bases and J by 6 bases, with 14 bases left in between. The CDR3 runs 15 residues. Written as DNA, the CDR3 is TGTGCCAGCAGTCTACGGGCTCAAAGTAATTCACCCCTCCACTTT. Its translation is CASSLRAQSNSPLHF.